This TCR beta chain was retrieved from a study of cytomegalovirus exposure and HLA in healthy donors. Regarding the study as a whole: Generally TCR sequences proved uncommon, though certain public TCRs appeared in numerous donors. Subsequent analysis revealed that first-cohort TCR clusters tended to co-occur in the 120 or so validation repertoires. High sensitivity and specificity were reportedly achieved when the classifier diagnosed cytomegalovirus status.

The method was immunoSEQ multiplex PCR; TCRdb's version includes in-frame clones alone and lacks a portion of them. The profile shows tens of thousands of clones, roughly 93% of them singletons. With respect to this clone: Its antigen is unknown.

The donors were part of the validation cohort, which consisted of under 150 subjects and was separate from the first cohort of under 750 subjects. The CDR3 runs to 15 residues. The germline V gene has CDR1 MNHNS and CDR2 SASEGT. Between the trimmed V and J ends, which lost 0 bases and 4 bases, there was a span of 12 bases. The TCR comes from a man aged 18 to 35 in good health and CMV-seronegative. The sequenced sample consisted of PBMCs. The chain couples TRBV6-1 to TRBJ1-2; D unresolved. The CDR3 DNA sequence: TGTGCCAGCAGTGAAGCGCTGGAGGCGACCTATGGCTACACCTTC. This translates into CASSEALEATYGYTF.